The table lists the clone carrying this TCR beta chain with a few counts. The second PCR ran roughly 6 to 11 cycles with a sample-barcoded 5' primer and J-beta primers. TCRdb reprocessed the 5' RACE reads with MiXCR, giving one entry per CDR3 protein. Here the sample spans 1.8 million or so distinct CDR3 sequences, about two fifths being singletons. The data were obtained in a study of blood T cells in healthy people across ages. Trimming pared 3 bases from V and 0 bases from J, leaving 18 bases between. CDR3 size: 17 residues. Germline loops: CDR1 DFQATT, CDR2 SNEGSKA (reference sequence). The sample consisted of blood. V and J are TRBV20-1 and TRBJ1-5, with D possibly being TRBD1 (5 bases). The sequence was collected from a human donor in good health. Here the CDR3 reads CSASGLLGAHSNQPQHF. Here the CDR3 DNA reads TGCAGTGCTAGTGGGCTTCTTGGGGCCCATAGCAATCAGCCCCAGCATTTT.